A single sample gave rise to the 9 T cell receptor beta chains below, sequenced in a study of blood T cell repertoires in COVID-19 (dated by TCRdb to between 2020 and 2021). The library was made by the immunoSEQ multiplex PCR assay. Entries here come from immuneACCESS through TCRdb and include only in-frame sequences with V and J called. Some clones fail to appear in such tables; in the studies checked, an unresolved V gene covers under half of the shortfall, and the cause of the remainder is unknown. In all, the sample holds tens of thousands of clones, and less than 85% of those were seen once. Of the sample, about 3.9% falls within the top ten clones. Material: peripheral blood. Receptor source: a man in his sixties or seventies with COVID-19, enrolled during active disease.

The rearrangement uses TRBV28 and TRBJ1-4; 11 positions match TRBD1. J was trimmed by 6 bases and V by 8 bases; bases with no gene match: 2. The germline CDR1 and CDR2 sequences are MDHEN and SYDVKM. The CDR3 runs 13 residues. CDR3 protein: CASRTGGYEKLFF. The CDR3 DNA sequence: TGTGCCAGCCGGACAGGGGGCTATGAAAAACTGTTTTTT.

V usage is TRBV15 and J usage is TRBJ2-1; TRBD2 agrees at 7 bases. CDR1 is LNHNV, CDR2 YYDKDF, per germline (reference sequence). This CDR3 comprises 19 residues. The V gene end was trimmed by 5 bases and the J gene end by 3 bases; junction bases not matched to a gene: 19. The CDR3 region has the DNA TGTGCCACCAGCCCTATCCCAAATTGGACTAGAGGGTACTACAATGAGCAGTTCTTC. The encoded protein is CATSPIPNWTRGYYNEQFF.

This clone was seen once. This chain connects TRBV7-8 to TRBJ1-2; a possible D gene is TRBD1 (5 bases). The CDR3 consists of 14 residues. Germline values: CDR1 SGHVS, CDR2 FQNEAQ. The ends were cut back, 6 bases at V and 8 bases at J, with 19 bases in the middle. CDR3 loop: CASSPGQQIRGYTF. CDR3 nucleotide sequence: TGTGCCAGCAGTCCAGGACAACAAATTCGGGGCTACACCTTC.

The rearrangement joins TRBV28 to TRBJ2-7; TRBD2 is a possible D gene (6 bases). The CDR3 contains 13 residues. Trimming cost V 6 bases and J 0 bases, with 9 bases left between them. Germline V gene sequence: CDR1 MDHEN, CDR2 SYDVKM. Here the CDR3 DNA reads TGTGCCAGCAGGGGACTCCTCTCCTACGAGCAGTACTTC. It yields the protein CASRGLLSYEQYF.

This clone was found a few times. The DNA of the CDR3 is TGCGCCAGCAGCCAAGCGGTCGGGAGCGGGAGGGGAACCGGGGAGCTGTTTTTT. Translation: CASSQAVGSGRGTGELFF. V and J are TRBV4-3 and TRBJ2-2, with 10 nucleotides matching TRBD2. Germline V gene sequence: CDR1 LGHNA, CDR2 YSLEER. The CDR3 is made up of 18 amino acids. V dropped 1 base and J dropped 5; count of bases not matched to a gene: 10.

The rearrangement links TRBV19 to TRBJ1-6; D is possibly TRBD1 (6 bases). The germline gives CDR1 LNHDA, CDR2 SQIVND (reference sequence). The CDR3 is made up of 14 amino acids. Trimming stripped 5 bases from V and 6 bases from J, with 11 bases between. The CDR3 DNA reads TGTGCCAGTAGTGTCCAAGGGGGTAATTCACCCCTCCACTTT. Translating it yields CASSVQGGNSPLHF.

The chain recombines TRBV9 with TRBJ2-1; TRBD1 matches at 8 bases. The CDR3 has 16 amino acids. Germline loops: CDR1 SGDLS, CDR2 YYNGEE. The V gene end was trimmed by 4 bases and the J gene end by 8 bases; junction bases not matched to a gene: 14. CDR3 region: CASSRIGQGRGDEQFF. The CDR3 DNA reads TGTGCCAGCAGCCGAATAGGACAGGGCAGAGGGGATGAGCAGTTCTTC.

The rearrangement uses TRBV28 and TRBJ2-7; D may be TRBD2 (6 bases). Trimming shortened V by 10 bases and J by 6 bases, and 19 bases separated the two germline ends. This CDR3 is built from 13 residues. Germline CDR1 and CDR2: MDHEN and SYDVKM. The CDR3, as DNA: TGTGCCACCCGGGACTCTTCATCCCTCGAGCAGTACTTC. As protein: CATRDSSSLEQYF.

The CDR3 region has the DNA TGTGCCAGCAGCCAAGATCTTGCGGGAGGTAGAAACATTCAGTACTTC. Residues: CASSQDLAGGRNIQYF. This chain joins TRBV4-2 and TRBJ2-4, with 8 bases fitting TRBD2. J was trimmed by 6 bases and V by 0 bases; bases with no gene match: 7. Germline V CDR1 and CDR2: LGHNA, YNFKEQ. This CDR3 contains 16 residues.